The 5 T cell receptor beta chains below were found in one sample sequenced in a study of T cell responses to AZD1222 COVID-19 vaccine. The table came from immunoSEQ multiplex PCR; TCRdb's copy has only in-frame clones and leaves some out. The sample carries 140,000 to 150,000 clones, about 90% recorded once. This specimen consisted of peripheral blood, obtained on day 0 of AZD1222 vaccination. Receptor source: an adult in good health.

The V and J genes are TRBV7-2 and TRBJ1-5; D remains ambiguous. V shed 1 base and J shed 2 bases, with 6 bases lying between them. This CDR3 is built from 14 residues. Germline V gives CDR1 SGHTA, CDR2 FQGNSA. The CDR3 DNA sequence: TGTGCCAGCAGCTTAGTTGGGGGCAATCAGCCCCAGCATTTT. Amino acid sequence: CASSLVGGNQPQHF. The full variable domain, in which reference TRBV7-2 and TRBJ1-5 provide the parts outside the CDR3, is GAGVSQSPSNKVTEKGKDVELRCDPISGHTALYWYRQSLGQGLEFLIYFQGNSAPDKSGLPSDRFSAERTGGSVSTLTIQRTQQEDSAVYLCASSLVGGNQPQHFGDGTRLSIL.

This chain uses TRBV6-5 with TRBJ1-1; D uncertain. V shed 0 bases and J shed 0 bases, with 8 bases lying between them. This CDR3 has 15 amino acids. Germline V gene lookup returns CDR1 MNHEY and CDR2 SVGAGI. CDR3 in DNA: TGTGCCAGCAGTTACTCAGAGGGTATGAACACTGAAGCTTTCTTT. It codes for CASSYSEGMNTEAFF.

The chain employs TRBV5-6 and TRBJ1-2; TRBD1 matches at 7 bases. V was pared by 2 bases and J by 1 base, with 8 bases of the junction left unmatched. The CDR3 runs 16 residues. Germline V gene lookup returns CDR1 SGHDT and CDR2 YYEEEE. This CDR3 is CASSFSDRAINYGYTF. In DNA, the CDR3 is TGTGCCAGCAGCTTTAGCGACAGGGCAATTAACTATGGCTACACCTTC.

This clone was found once. The CDR3 protein is CASSPRVEPYEQYF. In DNA form, the CDR3 reads TGCGCCAGCAGCCCTCGGGTGGAACCCTACGAGCAGTACTTC. The chain has TRBV5-1 and TRBJ2-7; D is ambiguous. CDR3 length equals 14 residues. V lost 4 bases and J lost 2, with 13 bases in between. CDR1 is SGHRS, CDR2 YFSETQ, per germline.

This chain links TRBV5-1 with TRBJ2-1, with 11 nucleotides matching TRBD2. CDR1 SGHRS and CDR2 YFSETQ come from the germline V gene. The CDR3 length is 16 residues. Trimming at V came to 4 bases and at J to 7 bases, leaving 10 bases not matched to a gene. In DNA, the CDR3 is TGCGCCAGCAGCCCTTATAGCGGGAGGGAGGGGAATGAGCAGTTCTTC. Protein: CASSPYSGREGNEQFF.